These 4 T cell receptor beta chains share one sample of origin, sequenced in a study of monozygotic twins with cystic fibrosis. Data came from immunoSEQ multiplex PCR; TCRdb stores just in-frame clones and leaves some out. The table lists nearly 25,000 clones, 80% to 95% of them singletons. Source material: blood. These TCRs come from a girl aged 2 to 10 with cystic fibrosis.

The rearrangement uses TRBV7-9 and TRBJ1-5; a weak D match, TRBD1 (5 bases). With 4 bases removed from V and 3 bases from J, the gap between germline ends came to 25 bases. The CDR3 length is 19 residues. The germline V gene has CDR1 SEHNR and CDR2 FQNEAQ (reference sequence). DNA of the CDR3: TGTGCCAGCAGCTCCCAGTACCGACAGCATGAGACCCTCAATCAGCCCCAGCATTTT. Translation: CASSSQYRQHETLNQPQHF.

The V call is TRBV27, the J call TRBJ2-1, with 9 bases fitting TRBD1. V lost 5 bases and J lost 3; bases outside the gene matches: 8. The germline CDR1 and CDR2 sequences are MNHEY and SMNVEV (reference sequence). The CDR3 extends over 16 amino acids. Written as DNA, the CDR3 is TGTGCCAGCAGTGCCACCGGGACAGGGTACTACAATGAGCAGTTCTTC. This codes for CASSATGTGYYNEQFF.

This clone showed up just a few times. The chain joins TRBV18 to TRBJ2-6, with D possibly being TRBD1 or TRBD2 (5 bases each). There are 17 residues in the CDR3. The germline V gene encodes CDR1 KGHSH and CDR2 LQKENI. V lost 3 bases, J lost 3 bases, and 15 bases lay in between. The CDR3 DNA reads as TGTGCCAGCTCACCCGTAGTCCAGGGAGTTGGGGCCAACGTCCTGACTTTC. Its protein product is CASSPVVQGVGANVLTF.

The sample holds a few counts of this clone. The DNA of the CDR3 is TGTGCCAGCAGCGTTACAGGGGGCCAAGAGACCCAGTACTTC. Translation: CASSVTGGQETQYF. The V and J genes are TRBV7-2 and TRBJ2-5; 8 bases map to TRBD1. This CDR3 comprises 14 residues. Losses at the gene ends were 5 bases for V and 1 base for J; bases not matched to a gene: 3. Germline V gene lookup returns CDR1 SGHTA and CDR2 FQGNSA.